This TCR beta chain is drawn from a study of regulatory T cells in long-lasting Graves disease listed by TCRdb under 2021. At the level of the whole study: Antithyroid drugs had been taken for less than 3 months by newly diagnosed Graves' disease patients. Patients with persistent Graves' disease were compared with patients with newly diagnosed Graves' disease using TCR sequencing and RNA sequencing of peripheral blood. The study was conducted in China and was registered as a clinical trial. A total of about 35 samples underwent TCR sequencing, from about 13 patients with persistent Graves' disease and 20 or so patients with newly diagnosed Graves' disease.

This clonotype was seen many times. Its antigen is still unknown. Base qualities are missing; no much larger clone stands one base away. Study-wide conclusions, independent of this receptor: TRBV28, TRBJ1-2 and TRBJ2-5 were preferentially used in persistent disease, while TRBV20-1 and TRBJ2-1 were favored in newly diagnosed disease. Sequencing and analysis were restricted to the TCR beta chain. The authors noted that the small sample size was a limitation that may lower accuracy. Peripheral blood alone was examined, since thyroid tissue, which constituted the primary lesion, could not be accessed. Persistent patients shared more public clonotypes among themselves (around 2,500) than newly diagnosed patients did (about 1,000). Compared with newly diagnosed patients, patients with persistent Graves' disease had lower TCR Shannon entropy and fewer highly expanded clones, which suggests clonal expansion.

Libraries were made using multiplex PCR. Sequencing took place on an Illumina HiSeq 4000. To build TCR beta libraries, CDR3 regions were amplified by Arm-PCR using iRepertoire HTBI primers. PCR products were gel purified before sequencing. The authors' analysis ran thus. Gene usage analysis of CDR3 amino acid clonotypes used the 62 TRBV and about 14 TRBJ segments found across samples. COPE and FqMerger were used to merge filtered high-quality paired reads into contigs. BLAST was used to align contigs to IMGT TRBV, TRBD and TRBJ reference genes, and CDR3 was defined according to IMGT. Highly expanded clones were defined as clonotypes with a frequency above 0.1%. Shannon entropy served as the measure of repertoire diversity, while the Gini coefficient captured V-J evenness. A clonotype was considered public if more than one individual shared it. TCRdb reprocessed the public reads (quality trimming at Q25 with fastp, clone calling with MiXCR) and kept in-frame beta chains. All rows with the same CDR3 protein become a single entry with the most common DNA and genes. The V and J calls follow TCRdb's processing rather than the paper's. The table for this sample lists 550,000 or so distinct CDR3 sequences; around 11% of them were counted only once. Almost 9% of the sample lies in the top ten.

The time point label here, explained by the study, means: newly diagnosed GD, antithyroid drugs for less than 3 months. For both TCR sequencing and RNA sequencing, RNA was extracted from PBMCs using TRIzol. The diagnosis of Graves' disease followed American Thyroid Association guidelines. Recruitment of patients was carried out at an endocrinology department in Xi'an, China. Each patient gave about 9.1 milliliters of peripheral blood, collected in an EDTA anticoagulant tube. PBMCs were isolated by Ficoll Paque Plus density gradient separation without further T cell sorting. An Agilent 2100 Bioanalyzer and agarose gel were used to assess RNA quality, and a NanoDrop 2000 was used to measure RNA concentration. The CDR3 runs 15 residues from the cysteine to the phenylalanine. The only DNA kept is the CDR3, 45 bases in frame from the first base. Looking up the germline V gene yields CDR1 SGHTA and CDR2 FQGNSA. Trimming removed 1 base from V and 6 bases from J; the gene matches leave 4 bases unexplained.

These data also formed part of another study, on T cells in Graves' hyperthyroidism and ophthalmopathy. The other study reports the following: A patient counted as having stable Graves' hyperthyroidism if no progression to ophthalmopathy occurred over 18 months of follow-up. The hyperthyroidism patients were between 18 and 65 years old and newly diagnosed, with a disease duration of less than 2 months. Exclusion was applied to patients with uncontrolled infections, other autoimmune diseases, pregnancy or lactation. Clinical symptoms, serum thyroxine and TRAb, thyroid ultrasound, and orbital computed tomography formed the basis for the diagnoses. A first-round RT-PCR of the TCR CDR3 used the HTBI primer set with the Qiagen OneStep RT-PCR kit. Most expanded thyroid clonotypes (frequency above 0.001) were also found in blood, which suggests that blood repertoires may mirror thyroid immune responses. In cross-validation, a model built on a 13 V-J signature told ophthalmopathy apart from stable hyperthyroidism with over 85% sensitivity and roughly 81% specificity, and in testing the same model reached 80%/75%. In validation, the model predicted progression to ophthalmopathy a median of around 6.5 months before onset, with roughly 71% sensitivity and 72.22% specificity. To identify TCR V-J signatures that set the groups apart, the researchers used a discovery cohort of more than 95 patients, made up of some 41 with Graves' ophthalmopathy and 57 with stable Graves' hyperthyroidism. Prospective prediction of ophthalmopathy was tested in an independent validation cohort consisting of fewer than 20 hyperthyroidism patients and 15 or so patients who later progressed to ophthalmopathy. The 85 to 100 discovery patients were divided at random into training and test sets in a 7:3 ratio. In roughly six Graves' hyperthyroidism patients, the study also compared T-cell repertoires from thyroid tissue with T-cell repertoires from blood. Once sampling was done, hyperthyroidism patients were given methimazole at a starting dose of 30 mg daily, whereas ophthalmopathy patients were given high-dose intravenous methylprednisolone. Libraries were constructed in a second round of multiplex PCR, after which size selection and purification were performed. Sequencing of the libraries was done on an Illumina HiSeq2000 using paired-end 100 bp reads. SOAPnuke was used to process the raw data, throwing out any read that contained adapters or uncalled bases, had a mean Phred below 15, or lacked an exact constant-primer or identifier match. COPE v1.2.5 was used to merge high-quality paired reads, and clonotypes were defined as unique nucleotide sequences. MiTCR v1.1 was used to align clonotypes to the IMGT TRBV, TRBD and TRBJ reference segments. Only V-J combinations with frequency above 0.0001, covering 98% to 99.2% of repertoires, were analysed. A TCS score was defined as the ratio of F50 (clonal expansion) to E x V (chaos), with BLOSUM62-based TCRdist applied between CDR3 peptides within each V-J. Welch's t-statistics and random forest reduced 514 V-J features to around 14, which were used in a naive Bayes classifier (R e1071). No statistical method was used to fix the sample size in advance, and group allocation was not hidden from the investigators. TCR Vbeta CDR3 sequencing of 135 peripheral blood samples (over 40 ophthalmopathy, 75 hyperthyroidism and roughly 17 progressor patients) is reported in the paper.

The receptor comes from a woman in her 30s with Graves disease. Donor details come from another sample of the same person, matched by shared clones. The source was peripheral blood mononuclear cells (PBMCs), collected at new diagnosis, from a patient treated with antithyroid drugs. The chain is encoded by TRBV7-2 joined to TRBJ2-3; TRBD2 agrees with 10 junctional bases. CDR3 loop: CASSLVASGSDTQYF. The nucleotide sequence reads TGTGCCAGCAGCTTAGTTGCTAGCGGGAGTGATACGCAGTATTTT.